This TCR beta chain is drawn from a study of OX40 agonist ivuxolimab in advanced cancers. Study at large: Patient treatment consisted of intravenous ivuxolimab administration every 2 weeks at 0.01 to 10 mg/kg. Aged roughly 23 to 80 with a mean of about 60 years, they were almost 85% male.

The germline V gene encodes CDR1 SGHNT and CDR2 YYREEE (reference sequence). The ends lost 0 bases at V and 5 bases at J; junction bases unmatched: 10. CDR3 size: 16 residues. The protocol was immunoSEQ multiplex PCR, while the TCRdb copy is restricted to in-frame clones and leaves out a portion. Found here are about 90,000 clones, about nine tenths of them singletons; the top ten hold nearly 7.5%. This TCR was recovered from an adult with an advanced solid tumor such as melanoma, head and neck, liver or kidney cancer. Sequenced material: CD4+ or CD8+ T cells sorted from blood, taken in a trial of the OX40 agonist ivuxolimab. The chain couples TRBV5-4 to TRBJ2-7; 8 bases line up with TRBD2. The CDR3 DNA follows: TGTGCCAGCAGCTTGGGGGGTAGCGGGATCGGTGACGAGCAGTACTTC. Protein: CASSLGGSGIGDEQYF.